A single sample is the source of the 20 T cell receptor beta chains below, sequenced in a study of blood T cell repertoires in COVID-19 (dated by TCRdb to the early 2020s). The library was generated by the immunoSEQ multiplex PCR assay. The immuneACCESS repertoire file appears here via TCRdb, limited to in-frame rearrangements. These files lack a portion of the clones; in checked studies, under half of the deficit traces to unresolved V genes, and the cause of the others is not known. The sample contains tens of thousands of clones, around 85% of them found a single time. The top ten clonotypes cover approximately 33% of the sample. The sample consisted of peripheral blood. The receptors derive from a woman aged 80 or over with COVID-19, enrolled during active disease.

The V gene is TRBV24-1, the J gene TRBJ2-1; 7 positions match TRBD1. V lost 3 bases and J lost 6; bases outside the gene matches: 1. The CDR3 covers 13 residues. Germline V lookup: CDR1 KGHDR, CDR2 SFDVKD. CDR3 nucleotides: TGTGCCACCAGTGATGGACAGGTCAATGAGCAGTTCTTC. Its protein is CATSDGQVNEQFF.

This clone is a singleton in its sample. V gene TRBV4-3 combines with J gene TRBJ1-1, with D hard to call. The CDR3 is 14 amino acids. V was clipped by 4 bases and J by 4 bases, with 13 bases between them. The germline V gene encodes CDR1 LGHNA and CDR2 YSLEER. The CDR3: CASSRVTRGTEAFF. The CDR3 DNA reads TGCGCCAGCAGCCGGGTTACTCGAGGCACTGAAGCTTTCTTT.

The chain recombines TRBV15 with TRBJ2-4, with D possibly TRBD1 on 7 matching bases. Germline V CDR1 and CDR2: LNHNV, YYDKDF (reference sequence). The CDR3 runs to 14 residues. The V end was cut by 3 bases, the J end by 7 bases, with 13 bases between. Here the CDR3 reads CATSRSSGGNIQYF. As DNA, the CDR3 is TGTGCCACCAGCAGGAGTTCAGGGGGGAACATTCAGTACTTC.

As DNA, the CDR3 is TGCGCCAGCAGCCAAGTGTTCAGGCCCTTGAACACCGGGGAGCTGTTTTTT. The encoded protein is CASSQVFRPLNTGELFF. The J gene is TRBJ2-2, the V gene TRBV4-3, with no clear D. V was trimmed by 1 base and J by 1 base, leaving 13 bases between them. Looked up from germline, CDR1 is LGHNA and CDR2 is YSLEER. This CDR3 is 17 amino acids long.

The chain has TRBV6-1 and TRBJ1-3; D possibly corresponds to TRBD1 (5 bases). The CDR3 contains 15 residues. V gave up 2 bases and J gave up 4 bases, with 12 bases separating them. Germline-derived CDR1 and CDR2 are MNHNS and SASEGT. CDR3 sequence: CASSETRGRGNTIYF. In DNA, the CDR3 is TGTGCCAGCAGTGAAACAAGGGGCAGAGGAAACACCATATATTTT.

A few counts support this clone. The chain uses TRBV4-2 and TRBJ1-5; 8 bases align to TRBD1. The V and J ends lost 0 bases and 7 bases, in that order; junction bases with no gene match: 5. Germline CDR1 LGHNA, CDR2 YNFKEQ. This CDR3 comprises 15 residues. CDR3 residues: CASSQDMTGDQPQHF. In nucleotides, the CDR3 is TGTGCCAGCAGCCAAGATATGACAGGGGACCAGCCCCAGCATTTT.

The chain combines TRBV15 with TRBJ1-3, with D uncertain. V was trimmed by 8 bases and J by 0 bases, leaving 11 bases between them. The germline V gene has CDR1 LNHNV and CDR2 YYDKDF (reference sequence). The CDR3 is 14 residues long. The CDR3 here is CATRLDLSGNTIYF. Here the CDR3 DNA reads TGTGCCACCCGGTTAGATCTCTCTGGAAACACCATATATTTT. Full variable domain (remainder filled in from reference TRBV15 and TRBJ1-3): DAMVIQNPRYQVTQFGKPVTLSCSQTLNHNVMYWYQQKSSQAPKLLFHYYDKDFNNEADTPDNFQSRRPNTSFCFLDIRSPGLGDTAMYLCATRLDLSGNTIYFGEGSWLTVV.

A word on this clone: The same CDR3 is also encoded by other DNA sequences in this sample. V is TRBV2 and J is TRBJ1-2; a possible D gene is TRBD1 (6 bases). The CDR3 runs 13 residues. The V end was cut by 4 bases, the J end by 2 bases, with 8 bases between. Germline CDR1 SNHLY, CDR2 FYNNEI. CDR3 DNA sequence: TGTGCCAGCAGTGTAACAGGGAACTATGGCTACACCTTC. Its translation is CASSVTGNYGYTF.

This clone has a single count. This chain links TRBV27 with TRBJ2-3; possibly TRBD1 for D (6 bases). Trimming shortened V by 5 bases and J by 4 bases, and 19 bases separated the two germline ends. The CDR3 is 16 amino acids. Germline lookup yields CDR1 MNHEY and CDR2 SMNVEV (reference sequence). The CDR3 nucleotides are TGTGCCAGCAGTCTATTCTCCCCCACAGGGTCAGATACGCAGTATTTT. Translation gives CASSLFSPTGSDTQYF.

J is TRBJ1-1 and V is TRBV2, with 7 bases aligning to TRBD1. J was trimmed by 5 bases and V by 4 bases; bases with no gene match: 10. CDR3 length: 15 residues. CDR1 is SNHLY, CDR2 FYNNEI, per germline. This CDR3 reads CASSVETGSRTEAFF. CDR3 coding DNA: TGTGCCAGCAGTGTGGAGACAGGGTCGAGGACTGAAGCTTTCTTT.

This clone was observed a handful of times. The rearrangement uses TRBV18 and TRBJ1-1, with 9 positions matching TRBD1. CDR3 size: 16 residues. V shed 6 bases and J 1 base; nucleotides not matched to a gene: 9. From germline, CDR1 is KGHSH and CDR2 LQKENI. The CDR3 is CASSKRGQGTNTEAFF. CDR3 bases: TGTGCCAGCTCTAAAAGGGGACAGGGTACGAACACTGAAGCTTTCTTT.

The table lists this clone with a count of one. The chain joins TRBV5-4 to TRBJ2-2; D gene unclear. CDR1 and CDR2 from the germline V gene are SGHNT and YYREEE (reference sequence). The CDR3 totals 14 residues. The ends were cut back, 4 bases at V and 5 bases at J, with 12 bases in the middle. CDR3 sequence reads: CASSLPLSTGELFF. The CDR3 region has the DNA TGTGCCAGCAGCCTCCCGTTGAGTACCGGGGAGCTGTTTTTT.

V is TRBV11-2 and J is TRBJ1-1; a possible D gene is TRBD1 (6 bases). The V and J ends lost 5 bases and 7 bases respectively, with 20 bases between them. The CDR3 covers 15 residues. Germline values: CDR1 SGHAT, CDR2 FQNNGV. The CDR3 DNA is TGTGCCAGCAGCCCGAGGGGGGGGGCGGCGGTTGAAGCTTTCTTT. It encodes CASSPRGGAAVEAFF. Looking up the rest from reference TRBV11-2 and TRBJ1-1 gives the full variable domain: EAGVAQSPRYKIIEKRQSVAFWCNPISGHATLYWYQQILGQGPKLLIQFQNNGVVDDSQLPKDRFSAERLKGVDSTLKIQPAKLEDSAVYLCASSPRGGAAVEAFFGQGTRLTVV.

V usage is TRBV9 and J usage is TRBJ1-2, with 7 bases fitting TRBD1. V was clipped by 1 base and J by 7 bases; unmatched bases: 10. CDR3 length: 15 residues. Germline V CDR1 and CDR2: SGDLS, YYNGEE. This CDR3 is CASSVRPDRVSGYTF. In DNA, the CDR3 is TGTGCCAGCAGCGTACGACCCGACAGGGTGAGTGGCTACACCTTC. Full variable domain (missing parts from reference TRBV9 and TRBJ1-2): DSGVTQTPKHLITATGQRVTLRCSPRSGDLSVYWYQQSLDQGLQFLIQYYNGEERAKGNILERFSAQQFPDLHSELNLSSLELGDSALYFCASSVRPDRVSGYTFGSGTRLTVV.

The V and J genes are TRBV11-1 and TRBJ2-4; no definite D call. With 1 base removed from V and 5 bases from J, the gap between germline ends came to 9 bases. Germline V gene lookup returns CDR1 SGHAT and CDR2 FQDESV (reference sequence). The CDR3 totals 14 residues. The CDR3 sequence: CASSLELSQNIQYF. CDR3 sequence (DNA): TGTGCCAGCAGCTTAGAACTGAGTCAAAACATTCAGTACTTC. Based on the CDR3 plus reference TRBV11-1 and TRBJ2-4, the full variable domain is EAEVAQSPRYKITEKSQAVAFWCDPISGHATLYWYRQILGQGPELLVQFQDESVVDDSQLPKDRFSAERLKGVDSTLKIQPAELGDSAMYLCASSLELSQNIQYFGAGTRLSVL.

About this clone: One end of the junction does not line up with germline, which may come from a read error. The chain has TRBV7-9 and TRBJ1-2, with 8 bases that match TRBD1. The germline V gene has CDR1 SEHNR and CDR2 FQNEAQ (reference sequence). The CDR3 covers 14 residues. The CDR3 region has the DNA TGTGCCGGCAGCTTATACGGCAGGGGGCTGGACTACACCTTC. Amino acids: CAGSLYGRGLDYTF.

This chain joins TRBV19 and TRBJ1-2; D perhaps matches TRBD1 (5 bases). The CDR3 runs 14 residues. Germline CDR1 and CDR2: LNHDA and SQIVND (reference sequence). The V and J ends lost 5 bases and 4 bases respectively, with 14 bases between them. CDR3 sequence: CASSPSGGSYGYTF. The DNA for the CDR3 is TGTGCCAGTAGTCCCTCGGGGGGTAGCTATGGCTACACCTTC.

The chain joins TRBV5-4 to TRBJ1-2; 9 positions match TRBD1. V lost 3 bases, J lost 6 bases, and 6 bases stayed unmatched. The V gene's germline CDR1 is SGHNT and CDR2 YYREEE (reference sequence). The CDR3 covers 14 residues. The CDR3 reads CASSSLTGGNGYTF. CDR3 nucleotides: TGTGCCAGCAGCTCCCTCACAGGGGGCAATGGCTACACCTTC. The whole variable domain, remainder taken from reference TRBV5-4 and TRBJ1-2, is ETGVTQSPTHLIKTRGQQVTLRCSSQSGHNTVSWYQQALGQGPQFIFQYYREEENGRGNFPPRFSGLQFPNYSSELNVNALELDDSALYLCASSSLTGGNGYTFGSGTRLTVV.

The V call is TRBV12-3 or TRBV12-4, the J call TRBJ1-3, with D uncertain. This CDR3 has 13 residues. V shed 5 bases and J shed 0 bases, with 5 bases lying between them. CDR3 nucleotide sequence: TGTGCCAGCAGTCTATCCTCTGGAAACACCATATATTTT. This gives the protein CASSLSSGNTIYF.

The chain links TRBV29-1 to TRBJ2-1, with TRBD2 matching 7 bases. The germline V gene has CDR1 SQVTM and CDR2 ANQGSEA. The ends lost 6 bases at V and 10 bases at J; junction bases unmatched: 21. This CDR3 spans 16 amino acids. The chain's CDR3 is CSVWPSSGLYNVEQFF. CDR3 DNA: TGCAGCGTATGGCCGTCTAGCGGCCTGTACAATGTAGAGCAGTTCTTC.